This entry lists 32 T cell receptor beta chains sequenced from one sample in a study of beta chain features in type 1 diabetes. Study outcomes and limitations: Moderate but significant shortening of TCRB CDR3s was recorded in all four CD4+ subsets from Type 1 diabetes patients.

Antigen specificity for these receptors is unknown. All of the isolated RNA was reverse transcribed, so expressed TCRB transcripts were sequenced. Profiling relied on immunoSEQ multiplex PCR, and the TCRdb table lists in-frame clones only, not all of them. This table holds about 240,000 clones, approximately 15% found once. Sequencing input: naive CD4+ T cells from blood. These receptors all come from a man aged 25 to 40 with type 1 diabetes.

The chain couples TRBV19 to TRBJ1-5, with D unresolved. This CDR3 is 14 amino acids long. Trimming stripped 0 bases from V and 7 bases from J, with 10 bases between. Germline loops: CDR1 LNHDA, CDR2 SQIVND (reference sequence). DNA of the CDR3: TGTGCCAGTAGTATAGAGGAGGGTTGGCAGCCCCAGCATTTT. It is translated as CASSIEEGWQPQHF.

Details on this clone: This sample includes further DNA sequences coding for the same CDR3. V usage is TRBV5-1 and J usage is TRBJ2-1, with a possible D match to TRBD2 (7 bases). CDR3 size: 15 residues. CDR1 is SGHRS and CDR2 is YFSETQ in the germline V gene. V shed 0 bases and J shed 8 bases, with 15 bases lying between them. CDR3: CASSLAVGGRDEQFF. Written as DNA, the CDR3 is TGCGCCAGCAGCTTGGCCGTCGGGGGGCGTGATGAGCAGTTCTTC. The complete variable domain, with remaining parts taken from reference TRBV5-1 and TRBJ2-1, reads KAGVTQTPRYLIKTRGQQVTLSCSPISGHRSVSWYQQTPGQGLQFLFEYFSETQRNKGNFPGRFSGRQFSNSRSEMNVSTLELGDSALYLCASSLAVGGRDEQFFGPGTRLTVL.

The chain combines TRBV5-1 with TRBJ1-3, with TRBD1 as a possible D gene (6 bases). Germline V CDR1 and CDR2: SGHRS, YFSETQ. There are 14 residues in the CDR3. Trimming shortened V by 0 bases and J by 2 bases, and 6 bases separated the two germline ends. CDR3 sequence reads: CASSLGDTGNTIYF. The CDR3 region has the DNA TGCGCCAGCAGCTTGGGGGACACTGGAAACACCATATATTTT.

This clone was counted between two and nine times. This sequence joins TRBV7-2 and TRBJ2-1, with D perhaps TRBD2 (5 bases). The germline CDR1 and CDR2 sequences are SGHTA and FQGNSA. The CDR3 loop spans 15 amino acids. With 1 base removed from V and 4 bases from J, the gap between germline ends came to 11 bases. The CDR3 DNA reads as TGTGCCAGCAGCTTAGAACGGGATCTTTACAATGAGCAGTTCTTC. Translation: CASSLERDLYNEQFF.

The V call is TRBV5-6, the J call TRBJ2-5; D remains ambiguous. Per germline, CDR1 SGHDT and CDR2 YYEEEE. CDR3 length: 15 amino acids. The ends were cut back, 2 bases at V and 2 bases at J, with 13 bases in the middle. CDR3 in amino acids: CASSLVTNRQETQYF. For the CDR3, the DNA is TGTGCCAGCAGCTTAGTTACTAATCGTCAAGAGACCCAGTACTTC.

This chain joins TRBV2 and TRBJ2-3, with 10 nucleotides matching TRBD2. The germline V gene has CDR1 SNHLY and CDR2 FYNNEI. The CDR3 runs to 17 residues. J was trimmed by 0 bases and V by 2 bases; bases with no gene match: 5. The CDR3 reads CASSELAGVPSTDTQYF. CDR3 nucleotide sequence: TGTGCCAGCAGTGAACTAGCGGGGGTCCCTAGCACAGATACGCAGTATTTT.

The CDR3 loop reads CASTRQGTRTTEAFF. The CDR3, as DNA: TGCGCCAGCACCCGACAGGGGACGAGAACCACTGAAGCTTTCTTT. The V and J genes are TRBV5-1 and TRBJ1-1; 8 bases are a match to TRBD1. CDR3 size: 15 residues. The germline V gene encodes CDR1 SGHRS and CDR2 YFSETQ. The ends lost 6 bases at V and 4 bases at J; junction bases unmatched: 11. Full variable domain (outside the CDR3, taken from reference TRBV5-1 and TRBJ1-1): KAGVTQTPRYLIKTRGQQVTLSCSPISGHRSVSWYQQTPGQGLQFLFEYFSETQRNKGNFPGRFSGRQFSNSRSEMNVSTLELGDSALYLCASTRQGTRTTEAFFGQGTRLTVV.

There are a few counts of this clone. The V gene is TRBV10-3, the J gene TRBJ2-7; no clear D gene. With 0 bases removed from V and 4 bases from J, the gap between germline ends came to 10 bases. Germline V gene lookup returns CDR1 ENHRY and CDR2 SYGVKD. This CDR3 spans 14 amino acids. The CDR3 here is CAISESIGGYEQYF. CDR3 nucleotides: TGTGCCATCAGTGAGTCGATAGGCGGATACGAGCAGTACTTC.

This clone has a handful of counts. Since no conserved phenylalanine or tryptophan closes the CDR3, a read error is the likely cause. The DNA is omitted, as the CDR3 cannot be located on it reliably, and the CDR3 follows TCRdb's listing. Here the CDR3 reads CASSTDPGQGAY. The V and J genes are TRBV21-1 and TRBJ2-7; TRBD1, as called in the table, went unchecked against the DNA. TRBV21-1 has pseudogene status. The CDR3 comprises 12 residues, both ends counted.

The V and J genes are TRBV6-6 and TRBJ2-7; TRBD2 aligns across 10 bases. Per the germline V gene, CDR1 is MNHNY and CDR2 is SVGAGI (reference sequence). The CDR3 has 15 residues. J gave up 1 base and V 5 bases, and 5 bases lay outside the gene matches. The CDR3, as DNA: TGTGCCAGCAGTGACGGGACTAGCGTTTCCTACGAGCAGTACTTC. Translating gives CASSDGTSVSYEQYF.

The chain joins TRBV29-1 to TRBJ2-1; a possible D gene is TRBD1 (6 bases). There are 12 residues in the CDR3. V gave up 8 bases and J gave up 8 bases, with 16 bases separating them. Looked up from germline, CDR1 is SQVTM and CDR2 is ANQGSEA. The CDR3 here is CSRGQSRDEQFF. The CDR3 DNA is TGCAGCCGCGGACAGAGTAGAGATGAGCAGTTCTTC.

The V call is TRBV19, the J call TRBJ2-5, with TRBD1 identical over 12 bases. Germline CDR1 reads LNHDA; CDR2 reads SQIVND (reference sequence). V shed 4 bases and J 5 bases; nucleotides not matched to a gene: 5. The CDR3 extends over 15 amino acids. The CDR3 bases are TGTGCCAGTAGTACAGGGACAGGGGGCTTGGAGACCCAGTACTTC. It yields the protein CASSTGTGGLETQYF.

This clone was observed a few times. The chain links TRBV5-1 to TRBJ2-7, with 8 bases aligning to TRBD2. The CDR3 runs 16 residues. V lost 0 bases, J lost 2 bases, and 7 bases stayed unmatched. CDR1 is SGHRS and CDR2 is YFSETQ in the germline V gene. In nucleotides, the CDR3 is TGCGCCAGCAGCTTGGCCGGTAGCGGGGCTCCCTACGAGCAGTACTTC. It specifies CASSLAGSGAPYEQYF.

The chain combines TRBV30 with TRBJ2-7; 7 positions match TRBD2. This CDR3 is built from 12 residues. The V gene's germline CDR1 is GTSNPN and CDR2 SVGIG (reference sequence). Trimming cost V 3 bases and J 2 bases; bases outside gene matches: 1. CDR3 coding DNA: TGTGCCTGGAGGGGAGGGACCTACGAGCAGTACTTC. The encoded protein is CAWRGGTYEQYF.

The CDR3 DNA reads as TGCGCCAGCAGCCAAGATTCAGGACAGTCTAACTATGGCTACACCTTC. Its protein product is CASSQDSGQSNYGYTF. The chain links TRBV4-1 to TRBJ1-2; D is possibly TRBD1 (6 bases). CDR3 length: 16 amino acids. V lost 0 bases, J lost 0 bases, and 11 bases lay in between. Germline V gives CDR1 MGHRA, CDR2 YSYEKL.

This clone showed up just a few times. The gene calls are TRBV30 and TRBJ2-7, with 7 bases lining up with TRBD1. The germline V gene has CDR1 GTSNPN and CDR2 SVGIG (reference sequence). The CDR3 sequence is 12 residues long. Trimming cost V 5 bases and J 2 bases; bases outside gene matches: 3. CDR3 DNA: TGTGCCTGGGGTCAGGGGGCCTACGAGCAGTACTTC. Translation gives CAWGQGAYEQYF.

This clone was counted only a few times. The CDR3 sequence is CASSLGLPSTDTQYF. CDR3 coding DNA: TGTGCCAGCAGCTTAGGACTACCTTCCACAGATACGCAGTATTTT. The chain couples TRBV7-2 to TRBJ2-3; D possibly corresponds to TRBD2 (5 bases). Trimming removed 1 base at V and 2 bases at J, with 10 bases between. In germline, CDR1 is SGHTA, CDR2 FQGNSA. The length of the CDR3 is 15 residues. Supplemented by reference TRBV7-2 and TRBJ2-3, the full variable domain reads GAGVSQSPSNKVTEKGKDVELRCDPISGHTALYWYRQSLGQGLEFLIYFQGNSAPDKSGLPSDRFSAERTGGSVSTLTIQRTQQEDSAVYLCASSLGLPSTDTQYFGPGTRLTVL.

The sample holds a few counts of this clone. The chain is built from TRBV18 and TRBJ2-7; D uncertain. The length of the CDR3 is 13 residues. The V and J ends lost 2 bases and 6 bases respectively, with 11 bases between them. Germline V gene sequence: CDR1 KGHSH, CDR2 LQKENI. The CDR3 protein is CASSPFDPGEQYF. In DNA form, the CDR3 reads TGTGCCAGCTCACCATTCGATCCCGGCGAGCAGTACTTC.

The chain links TRBV18 to TRBJ2-5; the D gene is possibly TRBD2 (6 bases). The CDR3 contains 15 residues. Trimming removed 4 bases from V and 0 bases from J, with 12 bases in between. Germline-derived CDR1 and CDR2 are KGHSH and LQKENI. The CDR3 reads CASSQFRGNQETQYF. CDR3 nucleotide sequence: TGTGCCAGCTCACAGTTCCGCGGGAACCAAGAGACCCAGTACTTC.

This clone has only a few counts. The chain joins TRBV9 to TRBJ2-3; 9 bases are shared with TRBD1. CDR3 length equals 16 residues. The trim removed 3 bases at V and 4 bases at J, leaving 9 bases unmatched. Germline V gives CDR1 SGDLS, CDR2 YYNGEE. Here the CDR3 reads CASSGRTGVNADTQYF. In nucleotides, the CDR3 is TGTGCCAGCAGCGGGCGGACAGGGGTTAACGCAGATACGCAGTATTTT.

The J gene is TRBJ2-1, the V gene TRBV6-5; tentatively, D is TRBD1 (5 bases). Per the germline V gene, CDR1 is MNHEY and CDR2 is SVGAGI. This CDR3 comprises 14 residues. V was shortened by 4 bases and J by 8 bases, with 15 bases between the two germline ends. Written as DNA, the CDR3 is TGTGCCAGCAGTTGGGCAGGGCGAAGCGATGAGCAGTTCTTC. Encoded protein: CASSWAGRSDEQFF.

As concerns this clone: This sample includes further DNA sequences coding for the same CDR3. The chain employs TRBV5-1 and TRBJ2-7, with 9 nucleotides matching TRBD2. Losses at the gene ends were 4 bases for V and 2 bases for J; bases not matched to a gene: 7. Germline V gene lookup returns CDR1 SGHRS and CDR2 YFSETQ. This CDR3 has 15 amino acids. The chain's CDR3 is CASSARTSATYEQYF. The CDR3 coding sequence is TGCGCCAGCAGCGCGCGGACTAGCGCGACCTACGAGCAGTACTTC.

V and J are TRBV13 and TRBJ2-7; D unresolved. The CDR3 is 11 amino acids. The germline V gene encodes CDR1 PRHDT and CDR2 FYEKMQ (reference sequence). Trimming took 2 bases from V and 9 from J, leaving 8 bases between them. The CDR3 is CASSLMGPQYF. The CDR3, as DNA: TGTGCCAGCAGCTTAATGGGCCCGCAGTACTTC.

This clone was counted between two and nine times. The rearrangement joins TRBV7-2 to TRBJ2-7; D is unresolved. The ends were cut back, 2 bases at V and 3 bases at J, with 8 bases in the middle. Per the germline V gene, CDR1 is SGHTA and CDR2 is FQGNSA. The CDR3 is 13 amino acids. The CDR3 loop reads CASSLTNVYEQYF. CDR3 DNA sequence: TGTGCCAGCAGCTTAACTAACGTCTACGAGCAGTACTTC.

J is TRBJ2-2 and V is TRBV19; D gene unclear. The CDR3 has 13 amino acids. The germline gives CDR1 LNHDA, CDR2 SQIVND (reference sequence). V lost 6 bases to trimming and J lost 4 bases, with 9 bases between them. The CDR3 DNA is TGTGCCAGTAGGCCTAGTGTCACCGGGGAGCTGTTTTTT. Protein: CASRPSVTGELFF.

The chain is built from TRBV10-3 and TRBJ2-3; 7 nucleotides align to TRBD1. This CDR3 has 13 residues. V lost 10 bases and J lost 6; bases outside the gene matches: 10. The germline gives CDR1 ENHRY, CDR2 SYGVKD. The CDR3 nucleotides read TGTGCCACCGAGGGACAGCCGGGGGATACGCAGTATTTT. Protein: CATEGQPGDTQYF.

V usage is TRBV18 and J usage is TRBJ2-1; 8 bases agree with TRBD2. Trimming cost V 3 bases and J 7 bases; bases outside gene matches: 8. Germline V gene lookup returns CDR1 KGHSH and CDR2 LQKENI. The CDR3 extends over 15 amino acids. The CDR3 DNA follows: TGTGCCAGCTCACCTAGTAGCGGGGTAATAAATGAGCAGTTCTTC. It yields the protein CASSPSSGVINEQFF.

This chain links TRBV23-1 with TRBJ2-7; weak D call: TRBD1 (6 bases). TRBV23-1 is classed as an ORF, of uncertain function. Trimming took 7 bases from V and 5 from J, leaving 27 bases between them. CDR3 size: 17 residues. The CDR3 nucleotides read TGCGCCAGCACCGACACAATCCCCCGGGACAAACACAACGAGCAGTACTTC. Translating it yields CASTDTIPRDKHNEQYF.

The V gene is TRBV30, the J gene TRBJ1-5, with 9 bases fitting TRBD1. The CDR3 runs to 16 residues. Losses at the gene ends were 1 base for V and 3 bases for J; bases not matched to a gene: 7. Per the germline V gene, CDR1 is GTSNPN and CDR2 is SVGIG (reference sequence). The CDR3 sequence is CAWSAWDRAYNQPQHF. CDR3 bases: TGTGCCTGGAGTGCCTGGGACAGGGCATACAATCAGCCCCAGCATTTT.

This clone was counted between two and nine times. The chain employs TRBV5-8 and TRBJ1-6; perhaps TRBD1 as D (6 bases). The CDR3 loop spans 13 amino acids. Germline V gene lookup returns CDR1 SGHTS and CDR2 YDEGEE. Trimming removed 4 bases from V and 6 bases from J, with 8 bases in between. The DNA for the CDR3 is TGTGCCAGCAGCCGCAGGGGTAATTCACCCCTCCACTTT. This translates into CASSRRGNSPLHF. Full variable domain (remainder filled in from reference TRBV5-8 and TRBJ1-6): EAGVTQSPTHLIKTRGQQATLRCSPISGHTSVYWYQQALGLGLQFLLWYDEGEERNRGNFPPRFSGRQFPNYSSELNVNALELEDSALYLCASSRRGNSPLHFGNGTRLTVT.

This chain links TRBV19 with TRBJ1-4, with 7 bases fitting TRBD1. V shed 7 bases, J shed 8 bases, and the junction held 10 bases outside the gene matches. This CDR3 contains 14 residues. Germline-derived CDR1 and CDR2 are LNHDA and SQIVND (reference sequence). The CDR3 DNA follows: TGTGCCAGTACCCCGGACAGGAGGACGGAAAAACTGTTTTTT. This sequence encodes CASTPDRRTEKLFF. The variable domain in full, completed from reference TRBV19 and TRBJ1-4, reads DGGITQSPKYLFRKEGQNVTLSCEQNLNHDAMYWYRQDPGQGLRLIYYSQIVNDFQKGDIAEGYSVSREKKESFPLTVTSAQKNPTAFYLCASTPDRRTEKLFFGSGTQLSVL.

This chain uses TRBV29-1 with TRBJ1-2; D unclear. Germline-derived CDR1 and CDR2 are SQVTM and ANQGSEA. The CDR3 has 14 residues. V lost 3 bases and J 1 base, leaving 12 bases between the germline ends. The CDR3: CSVDSIGGNYGYTF. CDR3 sequence (DNA): TGCAGCGTTGACTCTATCGGCGGTAACTATGGCTACACCTTC.